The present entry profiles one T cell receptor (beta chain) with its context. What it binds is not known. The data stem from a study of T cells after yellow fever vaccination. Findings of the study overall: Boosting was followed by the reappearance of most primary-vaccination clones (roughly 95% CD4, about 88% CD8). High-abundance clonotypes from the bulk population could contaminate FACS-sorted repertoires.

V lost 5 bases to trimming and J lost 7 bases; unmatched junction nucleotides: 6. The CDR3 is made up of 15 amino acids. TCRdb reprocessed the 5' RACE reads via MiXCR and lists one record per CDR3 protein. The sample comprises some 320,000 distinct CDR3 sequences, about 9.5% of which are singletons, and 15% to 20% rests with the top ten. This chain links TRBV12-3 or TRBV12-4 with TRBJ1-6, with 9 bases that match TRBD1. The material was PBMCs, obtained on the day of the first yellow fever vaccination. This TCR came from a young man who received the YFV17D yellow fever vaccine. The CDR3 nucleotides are TGTGCCAGCAGTACGAGGGACAGGGTAAATTCACCCCTCCACTTT. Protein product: CASSTRDRVNSPLHF.